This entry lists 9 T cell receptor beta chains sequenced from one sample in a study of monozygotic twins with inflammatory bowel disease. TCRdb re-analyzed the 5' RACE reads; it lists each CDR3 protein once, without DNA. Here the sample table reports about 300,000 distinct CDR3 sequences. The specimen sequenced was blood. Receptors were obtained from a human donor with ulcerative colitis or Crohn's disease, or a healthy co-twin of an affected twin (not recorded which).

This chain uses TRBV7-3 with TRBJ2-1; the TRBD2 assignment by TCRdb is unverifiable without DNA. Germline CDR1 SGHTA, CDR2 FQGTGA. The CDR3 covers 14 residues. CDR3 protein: CASSFGGAGSGQFF.

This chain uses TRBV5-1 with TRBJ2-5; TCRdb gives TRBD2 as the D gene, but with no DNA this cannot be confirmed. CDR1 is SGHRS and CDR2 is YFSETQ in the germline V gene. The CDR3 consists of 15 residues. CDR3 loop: CASSLEARGYETQYF.

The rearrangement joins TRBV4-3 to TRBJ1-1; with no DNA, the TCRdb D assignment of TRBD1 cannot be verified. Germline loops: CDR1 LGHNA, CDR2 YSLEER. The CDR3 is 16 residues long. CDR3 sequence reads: CASSRGQGARKTEAFF.

This CDR3 is CASSPGTGIAGELFF. This sequence joins TRBV28 and TRBJ2-2; the D gene TCRdb calls, TRBD1, cannot be checked with no DNA. In germline, CDR1 is MDHEN, CDR2 SYDVKM. The CDR3 covers 15 residues.

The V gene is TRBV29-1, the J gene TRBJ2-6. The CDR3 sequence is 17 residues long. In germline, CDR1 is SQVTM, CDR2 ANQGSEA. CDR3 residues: CSVVWAPKGSGANVLTF.

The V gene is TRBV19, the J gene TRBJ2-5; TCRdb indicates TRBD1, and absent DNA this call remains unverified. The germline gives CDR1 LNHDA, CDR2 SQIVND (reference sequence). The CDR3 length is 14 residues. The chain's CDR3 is CASSRQFSQETQYF.

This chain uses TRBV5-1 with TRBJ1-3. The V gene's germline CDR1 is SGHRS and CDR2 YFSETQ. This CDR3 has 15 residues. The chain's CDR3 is CASSFQGPSGNTIYF. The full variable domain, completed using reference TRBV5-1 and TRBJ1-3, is KAGVTQTPRYLIKTRGQQVTLSCSPISGHRSVSWYQQTPGQGLQFLFEYFSETQRNKGNFPGRFSGRQFSNSRSEMNVSTLELGDSALYLCASSFQGPSGNTIYFGEGSWLTVV.

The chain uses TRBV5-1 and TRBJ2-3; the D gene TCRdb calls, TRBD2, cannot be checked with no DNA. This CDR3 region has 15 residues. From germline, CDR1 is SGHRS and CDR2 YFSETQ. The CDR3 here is CASRGLAGAWDTQYF.

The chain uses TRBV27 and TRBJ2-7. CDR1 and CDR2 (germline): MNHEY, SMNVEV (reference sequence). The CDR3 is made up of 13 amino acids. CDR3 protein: CASSLSMSYEQYF.